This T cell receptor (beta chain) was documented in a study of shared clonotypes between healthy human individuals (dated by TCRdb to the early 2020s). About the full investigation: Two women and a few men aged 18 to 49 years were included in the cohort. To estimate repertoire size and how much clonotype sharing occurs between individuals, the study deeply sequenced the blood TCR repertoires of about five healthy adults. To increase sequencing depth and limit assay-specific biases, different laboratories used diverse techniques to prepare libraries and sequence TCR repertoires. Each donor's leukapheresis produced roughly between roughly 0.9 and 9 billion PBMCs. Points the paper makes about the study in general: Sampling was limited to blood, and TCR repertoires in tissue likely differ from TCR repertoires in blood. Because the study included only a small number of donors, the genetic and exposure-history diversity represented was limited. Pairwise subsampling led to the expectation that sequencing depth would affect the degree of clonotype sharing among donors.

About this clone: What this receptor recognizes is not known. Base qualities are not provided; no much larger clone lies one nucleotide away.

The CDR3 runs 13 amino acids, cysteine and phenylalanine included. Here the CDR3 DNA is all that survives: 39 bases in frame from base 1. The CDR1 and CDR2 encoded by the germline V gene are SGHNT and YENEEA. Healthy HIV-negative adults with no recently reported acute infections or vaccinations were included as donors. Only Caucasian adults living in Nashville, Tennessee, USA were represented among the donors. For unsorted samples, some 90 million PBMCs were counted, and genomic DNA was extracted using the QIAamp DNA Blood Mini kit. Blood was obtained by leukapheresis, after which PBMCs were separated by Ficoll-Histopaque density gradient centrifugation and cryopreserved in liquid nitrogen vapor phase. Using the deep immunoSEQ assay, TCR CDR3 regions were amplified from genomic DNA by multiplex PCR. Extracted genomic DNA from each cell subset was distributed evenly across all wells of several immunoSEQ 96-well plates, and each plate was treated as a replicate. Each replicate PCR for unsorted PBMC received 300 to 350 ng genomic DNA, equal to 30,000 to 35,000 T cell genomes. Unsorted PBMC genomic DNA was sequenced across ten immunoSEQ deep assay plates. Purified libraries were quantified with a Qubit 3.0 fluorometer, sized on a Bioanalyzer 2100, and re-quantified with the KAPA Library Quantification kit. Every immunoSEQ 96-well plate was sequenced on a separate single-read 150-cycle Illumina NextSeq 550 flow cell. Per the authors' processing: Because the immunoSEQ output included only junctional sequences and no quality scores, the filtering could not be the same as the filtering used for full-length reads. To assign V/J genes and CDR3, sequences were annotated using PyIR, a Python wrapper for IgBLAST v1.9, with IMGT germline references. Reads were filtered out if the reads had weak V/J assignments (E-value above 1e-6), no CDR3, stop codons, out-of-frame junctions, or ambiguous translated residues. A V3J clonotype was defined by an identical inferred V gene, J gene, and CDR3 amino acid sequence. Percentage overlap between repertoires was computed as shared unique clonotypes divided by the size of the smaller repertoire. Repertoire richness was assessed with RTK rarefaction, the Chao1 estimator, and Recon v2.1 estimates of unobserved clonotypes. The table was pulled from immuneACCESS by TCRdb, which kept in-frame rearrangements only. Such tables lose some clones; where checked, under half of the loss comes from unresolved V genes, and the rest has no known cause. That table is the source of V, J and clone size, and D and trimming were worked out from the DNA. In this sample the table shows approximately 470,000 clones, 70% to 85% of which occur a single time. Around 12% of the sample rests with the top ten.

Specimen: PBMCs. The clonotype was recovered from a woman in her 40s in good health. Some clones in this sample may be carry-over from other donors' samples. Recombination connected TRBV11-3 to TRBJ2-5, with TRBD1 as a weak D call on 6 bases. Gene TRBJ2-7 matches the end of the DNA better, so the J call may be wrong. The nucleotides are TGTGCCAGCAGCTCACAGGGAGCCTACGAGCAGTACTTC. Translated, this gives CASSSQGAYEQYF.